One sample yielded the 2 T cell receptor beta chains listed below, sequenced in a study of T cell responses to AZD1222 COVID-19 vaccine. This table comes from immunoSEQ multiplex PCR, and its TCRdb copy is limited to in-frame clones, with some not included. The repertoire holds over 120,000 clones, with around 90% as singletons. This sample comprised peripheral blood, obtained on day 0 of AZD1222 vaccination. These receptors were obtained from an adult in good health.

V and J are TRBV2 and TRBJ1-4; D ambiguous. CDR1 is SNHLY, CDR2 FYNNEI, per germline. V was clipped by 5 bases and J by 8 bases, with 6 bases between them. The CDR3 loop spans 11 amino acids. The CDR3 nucleotides read TGTGCCAGCAGTAAAAGGGAAAAACTGTTTTTT. Protein product: CASSKREKLFF.

V is TRBV18 and J is TRBJ1-4; D is perhaps TRBD1 (5 bases). V dropped 4 bases and J dropped 8 bases, with 11 bases sitting between them. CDR1 and CDR2 (germline): KGHSH, LQKENI. The CDR3 is 13 amino acids. CDR3 coding DNA: TGTGCCAGCTCACGTGGTCCAGGGGAAAAACTGTTTTTT. Translated: CASSRGPGEKLFF.